The clone carrying this TCR beta chain was recorded a few times. Its antigen remains unidentified. Assay used: immunoSEQ multiplex PCR; TCRdb lists only in-frame clones, some missing. The sample has 53,000 or so clones, more than 70% seen once. This CDR3 has 15 amino acids. The V gene's germline CDR1 is MRHNA and CDR2 SNTAGT. J gave up 6 bases and V 0 bases, and 4 bases lay outside the gene matches. The data stem from a study of lymphopenia after photon versus proton radiotherapy. Overall study findings and caveats: In patients who died, overall survival fell as post-nadir TCR diversity dropped more. Photon-treated patients lost naive T cells and TCR diversity; proton-treated stayed stable. Better survival with proton therapy was suggested as possible, not demonstrated. After lymphocyte nadir, photon-treated repertoires showed oligoclonal expansion, especially CD8+ Temra.

The source is a man aged 45-65 years with gastric cancer. This rearrangement joins TRBV6-4 to TRBJ2-2; the match to TRBD2 covers 7 bases. The starting material was peripheral blood, obtained from a patient treated with photon-based radiotherapy. The CDR3 spells CASSDSGGSAGELFF. Here the CDR3 DNA reads TGTGCCAGCAGTGACTCGGGCGGGAGCGCCGGGGAGCTGTTTTTT.